A single sample is the source of the 13 T cell receptor beta chains below, sequenced in a study of blood T cells in healthy people across ages. Through a sample-barcoded 5' primer and a J-beta primer mix, a second PCR was run for roughly 7 to 12 cycles. TCRdb re-called the 5' RACE reads with MiXCR, one entry per CDR3 protein. The profile shows roughly 1.4 million distinct CDR3 sequences, approximately 59% of them singletons. Sequenced input: blood. The receptors derive from a man aged 18-30 years in good health.

As concerns this clonotype: One junction end disagrees with the germline gene, perhaps due to a read error. The chain is built from TRBV14 and TRBJ2-4; D may be TRBD2 (5 bases). The CDR3 is made up of 16 amino acids. The germline V gene encodes CDR1 SGHDN and CDR2 FVKESK. CDR3 sequence (DNA): TGCGCCAGCAGCCAAGCGGCACTTGATCCCCCTAACATTCAGTACTTC. Translation gives CASSQAALDPPNIQYF. The variable domain in full, completed from reference TRBV14 and TRBJ2-4, reads EAGVTQFPSHSVIEKGQTVTLRCDPISGHDNLYWYRRVMGKEIKFLLHFVKESKQDESGMPNNRFLAERTGGTYSTLKVQPAELEDSGVYFCASSQAALDPPNIQYFGAGTRLSVL.

The CDR3: CASSSVATYNSPLHF. In nucleotides, the CDR3 is TGTGCCAGCAGCTCGGTAGCCACCTATAATTCACCCCTCCACTTT. The rearrangement joins TRBV7-9 to TRBJ1-6, with D unclear. The CDR3 runs 15 residues. The V end was cut by 4 bases, the J end by 2 bases, with 9 bases between. The germline V gene encodes CDR1 SEHNR and CDR2 FQNEAQ (reference sequence).

CDR3 sequence: CASSYAQGAYQETQYF. In nucleotides, the CDR3 is TGTGCCAGCAGTTACGCACAGGGGGCGTATCAAGAGACCCAGTACTTC. This sequence joins TRBV6-2 or TRBV6-3 and TRBJ2-5; 9 bases fit TRBD1. The trim removed 2 bases at V and 2 bases at J, leaving 6 bases unmatched. This CDR3 region has 16 residues. Germline values: CDR1 MNHEY, CDR2 SVGEGT.

The CDR3: CASSLDRSSGNIQYF. Written as DNA, the CDR3 is TGTGCCAGCAGCTTAGATCGTTCATCGGGAAACATTCAGTACTTC. This rearrangement joins TRBV11-2 to TRBJ2-4; D gene unclear. CDR1 is SGHAT and CDR2 is FQNNGV in the germline V gene. Trimming stripped 0 bases from V and 6 bases from J, with 12 bases between. This CDR3 spans 15 amino acids.

The V call is TRBV20-1, the J call TRBJ2-4; possibly TRBD1 or TRBD2 for D (5 bases each). The end of the DNA is better explained by TRBJ2-5, so the J call may be wrong. This CDR3 comprises 12 residues. Looked up from germline, CDR1 is DFQATT and CDR2 is SNEGSKA (reference sequence). CDR3 sequence (DNA): TGCAGCAAACAGGAGGTGAAAGAGACCCAGTACTTC. Protein: CSKQEVKETQYF.

The V gene is TRBV14, the J gene TRBJ1-2; D gene uncertain. The CDR3 length is 16 residues. V lost 4 bases and J 5 bases, leaving 20 bases between the germline ends. Germline V gene lookup returns CDR1 SGHDN and CDR2 FVKESK. CDR3 nucleotide sequence: TGTGCCAGCAGCCTCTCTCTGGAGGGTTGGGGATATGGCTACACCTTC. Protein: CASSLSLEGWGYGYTF.

The J gene is TRBJ2-1, the V gene TRBV20-1, with D maybe TRBD1 (5 bases). Trimming removed 5 bases at V and 1 base at J, with 12 bases between. The CDR3 is 14 amino acids. From germline, CDR1 is DFQATT and CDR2 SNEGSKA (reference sequence). The CDR3 DNA is TGCAGTGCTTGCAGGGTACAATCCTACAATGAGCAGTTCTTC. Protein: CSACRVQSYNEQFF.

This clonotype was counted at least ten times. The chain links TRBV29-1 to TRBJ2-7; no clear D. Germline assignment: CDR1 SQVTM and CDR2 ANQGSEA. The CDR3 covers 12 residues. V dropped 6 bases and J dropped 5 bases, with 14 bases sitting between them. The CDR3 DNA reads TGCAGCGTATCGAATACCCGCAACGAGCAGTACTTC. This codes for CSVSNTRNEQYF.

V and J are TRBV5-1 and TRBJ1-4; no clear D. CDR1 SGHRS and CDR2 YFSETQ come from the germline V gene. The CDR3 runs to 14 residues. Deletions cut 5 bases from V and 5 bases from J, with 13 bases between. CDR3 in DNA: TGCGCCAGCAGACCGGGCCACGACAATGAAAAACTGTTTTTT. Encoded protein: CASRPGHDNEKLFF.

The chain employs TRBV5-1 and TRBJ2-1, with TRBD1 matching 7 bases. The V gene end was trimmed by 4 bases and the J gene end by 1 base; junction bases not matched to a gene: 17. Germline CDR1 and CDR2: SGHRS and YFSETQ. CDR3 size: 19 residues. The CDR3 spells CASSIQRTGYRLSYNEQFF. In DNA, the CDR3 is TGCGCCAGCAGCATACAGCGGACAGGTTATAGATTGTCCTACAATGAGCAGTTCTTC.

The chain combines TRBV2 with TRBJ2-4; no clear D. Germline CDR1 is SNHLY and CDR2 is FYNNEI. This CDR3 contains 16 residues. Between the trimmed V and J ends, which lost 3 bases and 0 bases, there was a span of 12 bases. The CDR3 spells CASSESIDPAKNIQYF. In DNA form, the CDR3 reads TGTGCCAGCAGTGAGAGTATAGATCCAGCCAAAAACATTCAGTACTTC. The full variable domain, with the rest looked up from reference TRBV2 and TRBJ2-4, is EPEVTQTPSHQVTQMGQEVILRCVPISNHLYFYWYRQILGQKVEFLVSFYNNEISEKSEIFDDQFSVERPDGSNFTLKIRSTKLEDSAMYFCASSESIDPAKNIQYFGAGTRLSVL.

The rearrangement joins TRBV7-2 to TRBJ1-2, with no clear D. This CDR3 spans 13 amino acids. Germline V gives CDR1 SGHTA, CDR2 FQGNSA. V lost 4 bases, J lost 3 bases, and 9 bases lay in between. DNA of the CDR3: TGTGCCAGCAGCTACCACAGAGACTATGGCTACACCTTC. Translation gives CASSYHRDYGYTF.

V usage is TRBV7-2 and J usage is TRBJ1-5; D unresolved. Germline CDR1 is SGHTA and CDR2 is FQGNSA. The CDR3 runs to 16 residues. Trimming removed 1 base from V and 0 bases from J, with 10 bases in between. For the CDR3, the DNA is TGTGCCAGCAGCTTAGTGTCGGGAATTAGCAATCAGCCCCAGCATTTT. Its translation: CASSLVSGISNQPQHF.